This entry lists 11 T cell receptor beta chains sequenced from one sample in a study of TIL therapy for anti-PD-1-resistant metastatic lung cancer. This was the immunoSEQ v3 assay. Profiled with immunoSEQ multiplex PCR; TCRdb holds only in-frame clones, not every one. The repertoire includes approximately 53,000 clones, less than 80% of them detected once, and 4% to 6% sits in the top ten. The time point here: pre-treatment sample, taken before nivolumab and TIL therapy. The input for sequencing was blood, taken at baseline. Every receptor here comes from a woman between 30 and 80 years old with non-small cell lung cancer.

Only one count was recorded for this clone. The chain links TRBV6-1 to TRBJ1-2, with TRBD1 as a possible D gene (6 bases). Trimming cost V 8 bases and J 5 bases, with 21 bases left between them. CDR1 is MNHNS and CDR2 is SASEGT in the germline V gene. The CDR3 covers 15 residues. The DNA for the CDR3 is TGTGCCAGCCACGGGGGGGCAGGAAAGACGTATGGCTACACCTTC. Residues: CASHGGAGKTYGYTF.

The chain recombines TRBV10-3 with TRBJ2-5, with D hard to call. V lost 3 bases and J lost 5, with 4 bases in between. This CDR3 comprises 11 residues. In germline, CDR1 is ENHRY, CDR2 SYGVKD. CDR3 protein: CAISDGETQYF. The CDR3, as DNA: TGTGCCATCAGTGATGGGGAGACCCAGTACTTC.

This chain connects TRBV29-1 to TRBJ2-2; TRBD2 agrees at 8 bases. Germline V gene data show CDR1 as SQVTM and CDR2 as ANQGSEA. The CDR3 extends over 14 amino acids. Trimming took 6 bases from V and 2 from J; bases not matched to a gene: 5. For the CDR3, the DNA is TGCAGCGTGGGAAGCGGGGGAAACACCGGGGAGCTGTTTTTT. The encoded protein is CSVGSGGNTGELFF.

The chain is built from TRBV7-2 and TRBJ1-2, with D possibly TRBD1 on 5 matching bases. The CDR3 totals 16 residues. V was cut by 1 base and J by 0 bases, with 12 bases left in between. Germline V gene data show CDR1 as SGHTA and CDR2 as FQGNSA. The CDR3 nucleotides are TGTGCCAGCAGCTTAGTTTTTTCCAGGGCTAACTATGGCTACACCTTC. This translates into CASSLVFSRANYGYTF.

J is TRBJ2-7 and V is TRBV6-5, with 8 bases identical to TRBD1. The CDR3 consists of 15 residues. CDR1 and CDR2 from the germline V gene are MNHEY and SVGAGI. Unmatched junction bases numbered 6, after V lost 0 bases and J lost 5 bases. CDR3 in amino acids: CASSYSVQGVNEQYF. In DNA, the CDR3 is TGTGCCAGCAGTTACTCGGTACAGGGGGTCAACGAGCAGTACTTC.

J is TRBJ1-2 and V is TRBV19; 8 nucleotides agree with TRBD1. V gave up 0 bases and J gave up 3 bases; unmatched junction bases: 9. CDR1 and CDR2 from the germline V gene are LNHDA and SQIVND (reference sequence). The CDR3 spans 17 residues. CDR3 loop: CASSIDSTGVQYYGYTF. As DNA, the CDR3 is TGTGCCAGTAGTATAGATTCGACAGGGGTGCAATACTATGGCTACACCTTC.

The V call is TRBV5-5, the J call TRBJ2-5, with 7 bases aligning to TRBD1. From germline, CDR1 is SGHKS and CDR2 YYEKEE (reference sequence). Trimming at V came to 2 bases and at J to 5 bases, leaving 9 bases not matched to a gene. CDR3 length: 15 residues. The CDR3 DNA is TGTGCCAGCAGCTTCATACAGGGGAAATGGGAGACCCAGTACTTC. Its translation: CASSFIQGKWETQYF.

The chain uses TRBV6-1 and TRBJ2-7; a possible D gene is TRBD2 (6 bases). The CDR3 length is 14 residues. Germline V gene data show CDR1 as MNHNS and CDR2 as SASEGT. Deletions cut 5 bases from V and 5 bases from J, with 16 bases between. The chain's CDR3 is CASSMMGLSDEQYF. DNA for the CDR3: TGTGCCAGCAGTATGATGGGACTCTCGGACGAGCAGTACTTC.

The chain recombines TRBV7-3 with TRBJ1-1; weak D call: TRBD1 (5 bases). Per germline, CDR1 SGHTA and CDR2 FQGTGA. This CDR3 contains 15 residues. V lost 5 bases and J lost 0, with 13 bases in between. CDR3 sequence: CASSPGGTVNTEAFF. CDR3 in DNA: TGTGCCAGCAGCCCCGGGGGGACGGTGAACACTGAAGCTTTCTTT.

V usage is TRBV30 and J usage is TRBJ2-7, with TRBD2 matching over 12 bases. CDR1 GTSNPN and CDR2 SVGIG come from the germline V gene (reference sequence). V was pared by 0 bases and J by 0 bases, with 12 bases of the junction left unmatched. This CDR3 region has 19 residues. CDR3 sequence (DNA): TGTGCCTGGAGTGTAGCTCGTCTAGCGGGGGGGTTGCGCTCCTACGAGCAGTACTTC. It specifies CAWSVARLAGGLRSYEQYF.

The rearrangement joins TRBV11-2 to TRBJ2-3; 12 bases line up with TRBD2. The germline CDR1 and CDR2 sequences are SGHAT and FQNNGV. V was pared by 6 bases and J by 4 bases, with 5 bases of the junction left unmatched. This CDR3 is 15 amino acids long. In DNA form, the CDR3 reads TGTGCCAGCAGGCCGACTAGCGGGAGAGCAGATACGCAGTATTTT. The encoded protein is CASRPTSGRADTQYF.